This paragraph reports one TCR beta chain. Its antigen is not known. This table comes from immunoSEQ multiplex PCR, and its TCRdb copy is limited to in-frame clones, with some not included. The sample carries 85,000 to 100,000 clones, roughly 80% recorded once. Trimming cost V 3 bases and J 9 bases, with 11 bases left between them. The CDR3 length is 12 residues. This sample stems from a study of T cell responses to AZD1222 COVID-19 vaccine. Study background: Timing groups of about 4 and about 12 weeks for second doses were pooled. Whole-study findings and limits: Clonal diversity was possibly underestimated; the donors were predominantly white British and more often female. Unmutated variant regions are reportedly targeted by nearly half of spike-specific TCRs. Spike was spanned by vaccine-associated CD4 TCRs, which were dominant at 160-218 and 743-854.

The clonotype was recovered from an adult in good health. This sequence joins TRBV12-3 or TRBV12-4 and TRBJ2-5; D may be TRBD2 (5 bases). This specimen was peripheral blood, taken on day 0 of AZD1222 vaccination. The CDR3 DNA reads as TGTGCCAGCAGTTTCGTAGAGGGTGCCCAGTACTTC. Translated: CASSFVEGAQYF.